This T cell receptor beta chain was captured by sequencing in a study of blood T cell repertoires in COVID-19 (dated by TCRdb to 2020 to 2021). A note on the overall study: Samples from collaborators originated in the United States, Italy and Spain and spanned both the acute and convalescent phases of COVID-19. The prospective study material was composed of cDNA or gDNA derived from T cells, B-cell-depleted T cells, or PBMCs. The dataset comprised deeply sampled blood TCRbeta repertoires from subjects exposed to, actively infected with, or recovered from COVID-19. A freely available public database, intended as a resource for researchers studying the immune response to SARS-CoV-2, is where the repertoires were released. Samples came from the ongoing ImmuneRACE study (first 160 participants) plus 1,254 subjects from 6 global collaborators. A de-identified subject ID, COVID-19 status, age in years and sex were almost always included in the sample metadata. Where available, HLA class I and class II types were obtained from metadata supplied by the sample provider rather than from assay-based typing. Paper-wide results and their limitations: Clinical and demographic metadata were provided uncurated, with the amount varying by source and participant.

TCRbeta CDR3 regions were amplified from genomic DNA by means of the immunoSEQ Assay, a bias-controlled multiplex PCR. Per the source publication's procedure: The number of nucleated cells in each sample was estimated by amplification of reference gene primers within the assay. To quantify the absolute abundance of each unique TCRbeta CDR3 rearrangement, sequence reads were collapsed and filtered. For each sample, productive Simpson clonality was calculated as the square root of Simpson's diversity index over productive rearrangements. The table comes from immuneACCESS by way of TCRdb, which keeps in-frame sequences with V and J called. Part of the clones is missing from these tables; in studies checked, under half for an unresolved V gene and the rest for unknown reasons. The V and J calls and clone size were taken over from that table, and D and trimming were inferred from the DNA. Here the sample has 150,000 to 200,000 clones; roughly 80% occur a single time. Roughly 8% of the sample belongs to the ten largest clones.

Of note for this clone: Its antigen remains undetermined. No base-level quality is on record; no much larger clone is a single base apart.

V is trimmed back by 6 bases and J by 3 bases, and the junction contains 3 bases that no gene match accounts for. CDR1 and CDR2, looked up from the germline V gene, are MNHEY and SVGAGI. From the cysteine up to the phenylalanine, the CDR3 has a length of 14 residues. Only the CDR3 DNA stays, 42 bases, in frame from base 1. Participants in the prospective study were enrolled through a virtual design, were aged roughly 18 to 100 years, and lived in roughly 24 United States geographic areas. To assign participants to cohorts, the prospective study relied on clinical history that participants themselves reported in a screening survey and a study questionnaire. ImmuneRACE Cohort 3 recovered participants were defined by two consecutive negative NP/OP PCR tests, healthcare professional clearance, or symptom resolution. Each participant in the prospective study had whole blood, serum and a nasopharyngeal or oropharyngeal swab collected by mobile phlebotomists. Over a roughly 2-month period, participants in the prospective study had the option of providing additional blood draws and questionnaires. Before DNA extraction, prospective study blood samples were shipped either frozen or at room temperature.

Source material: PBMCs or T cells enriched from blood (not recorded which). This sequence originates from a woman aged 50 to 60 who had recovered from COVID-19. The chain was built from TRBV6-5 and TRBJ2-7; the junction holds 12 bases that match TRBD2. The CDR3 protein: CASSMTSGSYEQYF. The nucleotide sequence is given as TGTGCCAGCAGCATGACTAGCGGGAGCTACGAGCAGTACTTC.